A single sample gave rise to the 30 T cell receptor beta chains below, sequenced in a study of blood T cell repertoires in COVID-19. The protocol was immunoSEQ multiplex PCR, while the TCRdb copy is restricted to in-frame clones and leaves out a portion. Among about 44,000 clones listed, around 80% were seen once. Material: peripheral blood. Receptors originate from a human donor in a cohort sampled during active COVID-19.

This clone was recorded once. The V gene is TRBV12-3 or TRBV12-4, the J gene TRBJ2-3, with D hard to call. Trimming left V 4 bases short and J 7 bases short, with 9 bases between. The CDR3 covers 12 residues. This CDR3 is CASSYLEYTQYF. Written as DNA, the CDR3 is TGTGCCAGCAGTTACCTTGAGTATACGCAGTATTTT.

This chain joins TRBV4-3 and TRBJ1-4; D possibly corresponds to TRBD1 (5 bases). V lost 2 bases to trimming and J lost 2 bases, with 12 bases between them. Germline CDR1 reads LGHNA; CDR2 reads YSLEER. The CDR3 sequence is 16 residues long. The CDR3 here is CASSQSWGATNEKLFF. The CDR3 DNA follows: TGCGCCAGCAGCCAATCATGGGGCGCGACTAATGAAAAACTGTTTTTT.

The chain combines TRBV2 with TRBJ1-5, with 7 bases aligning to TRBD1. CDR3 length: 14 residues. Trimming removed 6 bases from V and 2 bases from J; junction bases left unmatched: 4. From germline, CDR1 is SNHLY and CDR2 FYNNEI. The CDR3 DNA reads TGTGCCAGCAGCCGGGACAGTCGCAATCAGCCCCAGCATTTT. Amino acid sequence: CASSRDSRNQPQHF.

The chain carries TRBV4-2 and TRBJ1-6; D uncertain. V shed 0 bases and J shed 0 bases, with 12 bases lying between them. Germline V gives CDR1 LGHNA, CDR2 YNFKEQ. CDR3 length: 18 amino acids. The CDR3 region has the DNA TGTGCCAGCAGCCAAGATCTGAGTTTCCGCTCCTATAATTCACCCCTCCACTTT. Encoded protein: CASSQDLSFRSYNSPLHF.

The V call is TRBV4-2, the J call TRBJ2-3, with TRBD1 matching over 10 bases. V dropped 3 bases and J dropped 4; count of bases not matched to a gene: 16. The length of the CDR3 is 19 residues. Germline V CDR1 and CDR2: LGHNA, YNFKEQ. As DNA, the CDR3 is TGTGCCAGCAGCCAGACGGGGACAGGGGTGGTACTGAAGGCAGATACGCAGTATTTT. Translating it yields CASSQTGTGVVLKADTQYF.

The chain combines TRBV6-2 or TRBV6-3 with TRBJ2-7, with TRBD1 matching 7 bases. Germline trimming cut 7 bases from V and 4 bases from J; bases unmatched to any gene: 7. CDR3 length: 13 residues. CDR1 is MNHEY and CDR2 is SVGEGT in the germline V gene. The CDR3 coding sequence is TGTGCCAGCACCCCGGGACAGTATTACGAGCAGTACTTC. This translates into CASTPGQYYEQYF.

The rearrangement uses TRBV6-2 or TRBV6-3 and TRBJ2-6; D is uncertain. The CDR3 covers 15 residues. V was clipped by 6 bases and J by 0 bases, with 9 bases between them. CDR1 MNHEY and CDR2 SVGEGT come from the germline V gene. CDR3 sequence (DNA): TGTGCCAGCAGCCGCGATCACTCTGGGGCCAACGTCCTGACTTTC. As protein: CASSRDHSGANVLTF.

V is TRBV5-4 and J is TRBJ2-3, with 7 bases aligning to TRBD2. The CDR3 extends over 16 amino acids. The V segment lost 0 bases and the J segment 3 bases; nucleotides outside the gene matches: 7. Germline-derived CDR1 and CDR2 are SGHNT and YYREEE (reference sequence). CDR3 sequence (DNA): TGTGCCAGCAGCTTGGCCGAGACTAGCTGGACAGATACGCAGTATTTT. The encoded protein is CASSLAETSWTDTQYF.

This clone was found a few times. This rearrangement joins TRBV4-1 to TRBJ2-7; TRBD2 agrees at 7 bases. V was clipped by 0 bases and J by 3 bases; unmatched bases: 8. Germline assignment: CDR1 MGHRA and CDR2 YSYEKL. The CDR3 extends over 16 amino acids. Here the CDR3 reads CASSQDPASGVYEQYF. For the CDR3, the DNA is TGCGCCAGCAGCCAAGATCCTGCTAGCGGTGTCTACGAGCAGTACTTC.

This chain links TRBV11-2 with TRBJ2-1, with D possibly TRBD2 on 7 matching bases. V was clipped by 5 bases and J by 8 bases, with 19 bases between them. Germline loops: CDR1 SGHAT, CDR2 FQNNGV. The CDR3 loop spans 15 amino acids. CDR3 nucleotides: TGTGCCAGCAGCCCGGCCGGGGGGCCGCTTTATGAGCAGTTCTTC. Protein product: CASSPAGGPLYEQFF.

V usage is TRBV30 and J usage is TRBJ2-1; TRBD2 matches at 10 bases. The CDR3 totals 15 residues. V dropped 4 bases and J dropped 6; count of bases not matched to a gene: 9. Germline values: CDR1 GTSNPN, CDR2 SVGIG (reference sequence). In DNA, the CDR3 is TGTGCCTGGACCCGTAGCCTAGCGGGGGTCAATGAGCAGTTCTTC. It encodes CAWTRSLAGVNEQFF.

The CDR3 reads CATSSDHRGPYNEQFF. In DNA, the CDR3 is TGTGCCACCAGCTCGGATCACAGGGGCCCTTACAATGAGCAGTTCTTC. V is TRBV15 and J is TRBJ2-1, with 7 nucleotides matching TRBD1. Germline CDR1 is LNHNV and CDR2 is YYDKDF (reference sequence). The CDR3 has 16 residues. V shed 5 bases, J shed 4 bases, and the junction held 11 bases outside the gene matches.

In nucleotides, the CDR3 is TGCGCCAGCAGCCAAGGAAGATTAGTTTCGAACGAGCAGTACTTC. It yields the protein CASSQGRLVSNEQYF. V and J are TRBV4-3 and TRBJ2-7; no clear D gene. Germline CDR1 reads LGHNA; CDR2 reads YSLEER. CDR3 size: 15 residues. V lost 1 base to trimming and J lost 5 bases, with 15 bases between them.

The chain uses TRBV24-1 and TRBJ1-5; 10 bases agree with TRBD1. The CDR3 extends over 17 amino acids. CDR1 is KGHDR, CDR2 SFDVKD, per germline. V shed 1 base and J 6 bases; nucleotides not matched to a gene: 8. CDR3 coding DNA: TGTGCCACCAGTGATTTATGGGGACAGGGGATGGGTCAGCCCCAGCATTTT. This codes for CATSDLWGQGMGQPQHF.

Worth noting for this clone: One end of the junction fails to match germline, which may point to a read error. The V and J genes are TRBV25-1 and TRBJ1-6; D might be TRBD1 (6 bases). The CDR3 is 14 residues long. Germline CDR1 reads MGHDK; CDR2 reads SYGVNS. The chain's CDR3 is CASNEQGRTSPLHF. CDR3 in DNA: TGTGCCAGCAATGAACAGGGTAGGACTTCACCCCTCCACTTT.

The chain has TRBV28 and TRBJ2-7, with D tentatively TRBD1 (5 bases). Trimming removed 6 bases at V and 4 bases at J, with 16 bases between. The CDR3 is 14 residues long. Germline-derived CDR1 and CDR2 are MDHEN and SYDVKM. As DNA, the CDR3 is TGTGCCAGCAGGAATTCCCCCGACAGTTACGAGCAGTACGTC. Amino acids: CASRNSPDSYEQYV.

J is TRBJ1-5 and V is TRBV6-5, with TRBD1 matching over 7 bases. The junction had 5 bases not matched to a gene; V was cut back by 6 bases and J by 3 bases. The CDR3 has 14 residues. The germline CDR1 and CDR2 sequences are MNHEY and SVGAGI. The DNA of the CDR3 is TGTGCCAGCAGAGTGGGACAGAACAATCAGCCCCAGCATTTT. Translating gives CASRVGQNNQPQHF.

The rearrangement joins TRBV3-1 (or the pseudogene TRBV3-2) to TRBJ1-6, with D perhaps matching TRBD1 (6 bases). CDR1 is LGHDT and CDR2 is YNNKEL in the germline V gene (reference sequence). The V end lost 6 bases, the J end lost 0 bases, and 12 bases lay between the germline ends. CDR3 length: 16 residues. In DNA form, the CDR3 reads TGTGCCAGCAGGCAAACGGACAGCTCCTATAATTCACCCCTCCACTTT. Translated, it gives CASRQTDSSYNSPLHF.

The chain couples TRBV18 to TRBJ1-2; 7 nucleotides align to TRBD1. The V segment lost 3 bases and the J segment 8 bases; nucleotides outside the gene matches: 6. The CDR3 spans 13 residues. Germline V gene lookup returns CDR1 KGHSH and CDR2 LQKENI. CDR3 sequence reads: CASSPATGKGYTF. The CDR3 DNA reads TGTGCCAGCTCACCTGCGACAGGGAAAGGCTACACCTTC.

This sequence joins TRBV5-4 and TRBJ2-1, with 10 bases fitting TRBD2. Germline CDR1 SGHNT, CDR2 YYREEE (reference sequence). V lost 0 bases and J lost 8; bases outside the gene matches: 2. This CDR3 has 14 residues. Here the CDR3 reads CASSLEGTSDEQFF. DNA for the CDR3: TGTGCCAGCAGCTTGGAGGGGACTAGCGATGAGCAGTTCTTC.

The chain employs TRBV7-2 and TRBJ2-5; TRBD2 agrees at 11 bases. This CDR3 spans 15 amino acids. With 4 bases clipped from V and 0 bases from J, the junction kept 1 base outside the gene matches. Germline V gene data show CDR1 as SGHTA and CDR2 as FQGNSA. The CDR3 DNA sequence: TGTGCCAGCAGCTCTAGCGGGGGGTACCAAGAGACCCAGTACTTC. Residues: CASSSSGGYQETQYF. Using reference TRBV7-2 and TRBJ2-5 for the parts outside the CDR3, the full variable domain is GAGVSQSPSNKVTEKGKDVELRCDPISGHTALYWYRQSLGQGLEFLIYFQGNSAPDKSGLPSDRFSAERTGGSVSTLTIQRTQQEDSAVYLCASSSSGGYQETQYFGPGTRLLVL.

The rearrangement uses TRBV24-1 and TRBJ2-2; 9 bases are a match to TRBD1. V gave up 4 bases and J gave up 4 bases; unmatched junction bases: 6. Germline V lookup: CDR1 KGHDR, CDR2 SFDVKD. The CDR3 covers 16 residues. The CDR3 sequence is CATSDPGQGSTGELFF. The DNA for the CDR3 is TGTGCCACCAGTGACCCGGGACAGGGAAGCACCGGGGAGCTGTTTTTT.

The chain couples TRBV28 to TRBJ1-4; no definite D call. Trimming left V 5 bases short and J 0 bases short, with 4 bases between. CDR1 is MDHEN, CDR2 SYDVKM, per germline. The CDR3 length is 13 residues. In nucleotides, the CDR3 is TGTGCCAGCAGTCGGGCAACTAATGAAAAACTGTTTTTT. This codes for CASSRATNEKLFF.

The V call is TRBV10-3, the J call TRBJ2-1; 8 bases match TRBD1. The CDR3 extends over 16 amino acids. V lost 2 bases, J lost 2 bases, and 5 bases stayed unmatched. Germline lookup yields CDR1 ENHRY and CDR2 SYGVKD. CDR3 residues: CAISETRTGTYNEQFF. CDR3 bases: TGTGCCATCAGTGAGACCAGGACAGGGACCTACAATGAGCAGTTCTTC.

The chain joins TRBV28 to TRBJ1-2; D gene uncertain. The CDR3 extends over 14 amino acids. Germline V CDR1 and CDR2: MDHEN, SYDVKM. V dropped 5 bases and J dropped 2 bases, with 12 bases sitting between them. The CDR3 sequence is CASSLITENYGYTF. The DNA for the CDR3 is TGTGCCAGCAGTCTTATAACAGAAAACTATGGCTACACCTTC.

This clone has only one observation. The CDR3 bases are TGTGCCAGCAGCTTAGGGACCGGGACATTGAATCAGCCCCAGCATTTT. Translated, it gives CASSLGTGTLNQPQHF. The chain links TRBV7-8 to TRBJ1-5; D possibly corresponds to TRBD1 (6 bases). CDR3 length: 16 amino acids. The V gene lost 1 base and the J gene lost 4 bases, with 14 bases spanning the gap. Per the germline V gene, CDR1 is SGHVS and CDR2 is FQNEAQ.

The chain couples TRBV27 to TRBJ1-5; 8 bases match TRBD1. The trim removed 5 bases at V and 6 bases at J, leaving 9 bases unmatched. Germline-derived CDR1 and CDR2 are MNHEY and SMNVEV (reference sequence). The CDR3 has 15 residues. The CDR3 DNA is TGTGCCAGCAGTGCTCAGGGGGCCCGGGGTCAGCCCCAGCATTTT. Residues: CASSAQGARGQPQHF.

V is TRBV19 and J is TRBJ2-3; TRBD2 aligns across 9 bases. CDR3 size: 14 residues. Germline lookup yields CDR1 LNHDA and CDR2 SQIVND (reference sequence). The junction had 7 bases not matched to a gene; V was cut back by 6 bases and J by 6 bases. CDR3 bases: TGTGCCAGTAGCAGACCTCTAGCGGGGGATACGCAGTATTTT. It encodes CASSRPLAGDTQYF.

The chain has TRBV15 and TRBJ2-7; 7 nucleotides agree with TRBD1. V shed 1 base, J shed 2 bases, and the junction held 8 bases outside the gene matches. The CDR3 spans 16 residues. Germline V lookup: CDR1 LNHNV, CDR2 YYDKDF (reference sequence). The CDR3 loop reads CATSRGGQLGAYEQYF. CDR3 DNA sequence: TGTGCCACCAGCAGAGGGGGACAGCTGGGGGCCTACGAGCAGTACTTC.

The genes are TRBV7-9 and TRBJ2-2; D may be TRBD2 (5 bases). Per the germline V gene, CDR1 is SEHNR and CDR2 is FQNEAQ (reference sequence). V was cut by 3 bases and J by 4 bases, with 6 bases left in between. This CDR3 spans 13 amino acids. CDR3 sequence reads: CASSFAGTGELFF. The CDR3 nucleotides are TGTGCCAGCAGCTTTGCGGGCACCGGGGAGCTGTTTTTT.